This T cell receptor delta chain was identified in a study of gamma-delta T cells after stem cell transplantation (dated by TCRdb to 2016 to 2017). With respect to this clone: The antigen it binds to is not known. A much larger clone differs from this one at a single base, so this may be a read error.

V is pruned by 1 base and J by 2 bases, leaving 42 bases of the junction without a gene match. From the cysteine up to the phenylalanine, the CDR3 has a length of 29 residues. Only the CDR3 portion is preserved as DNA: 87 bases, with reading frame beginning at the first base. CDR1 and CDR2 are drawn from the germline V gene: TSWWSYY, QGS. Preparation of the library involved RT-PCR. Sequencing took place on an Illumina MiSeq. Public reads were reanalyzed in TCRdb with CATT, and rows carrying the same DNA were merged afterwards. The sample data list about 1,000 delta-chain clones, and roughly 2.8% of these were observed just once. 50% to 70% of the sample is held by the ten biggest clonotypes.

The sequencing input was gamma-delta T cells. The receptor was isolated from a human donor. It is not recorded whose cells these are; they may come from a transplant donor. This chain joins TRDV1 to TRDJ1, with 11 bases in between that match TRDD3. The CDR3 corresponds to CALGEPDLPLYWGIAPVLGDSSATDKLIF. The DNA reads as follows: TGTGCTCTTGGGGAACCTGATTTGCCCCTGTACTGGGGGATAGCCCCTGTACTGGGGGATAGCTCCGCTACCGATAAACTCATCTTT.